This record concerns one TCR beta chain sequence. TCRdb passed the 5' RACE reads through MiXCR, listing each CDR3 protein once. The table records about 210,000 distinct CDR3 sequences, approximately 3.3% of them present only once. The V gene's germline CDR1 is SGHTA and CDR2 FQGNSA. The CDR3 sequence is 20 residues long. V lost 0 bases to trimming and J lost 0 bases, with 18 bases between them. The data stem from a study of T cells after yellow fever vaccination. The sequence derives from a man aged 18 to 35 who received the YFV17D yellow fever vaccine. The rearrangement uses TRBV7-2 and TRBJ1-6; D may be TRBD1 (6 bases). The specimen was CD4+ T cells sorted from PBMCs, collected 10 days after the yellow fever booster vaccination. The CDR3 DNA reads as TGTGCCAGCAGCTTAGCAAGCAGGGTTCGAGGGGGCTCCTATAATTCACCCCTCCACTTT. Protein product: CASSLASRVRGGSYNSPLHF.